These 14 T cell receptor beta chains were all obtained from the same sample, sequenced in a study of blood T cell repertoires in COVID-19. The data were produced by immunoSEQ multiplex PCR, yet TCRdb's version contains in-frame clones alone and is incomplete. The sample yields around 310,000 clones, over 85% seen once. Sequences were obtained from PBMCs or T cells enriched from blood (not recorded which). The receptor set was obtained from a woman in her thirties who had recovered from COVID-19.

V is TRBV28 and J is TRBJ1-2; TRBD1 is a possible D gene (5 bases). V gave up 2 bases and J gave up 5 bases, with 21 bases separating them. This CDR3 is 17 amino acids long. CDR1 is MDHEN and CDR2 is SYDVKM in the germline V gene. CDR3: CASSLGSGGAQLYGYTF. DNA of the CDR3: TGTGCCAGCAGTTTAGGGAGCGGGGGTGCTCAGCTATATGGCTACACCTTC.

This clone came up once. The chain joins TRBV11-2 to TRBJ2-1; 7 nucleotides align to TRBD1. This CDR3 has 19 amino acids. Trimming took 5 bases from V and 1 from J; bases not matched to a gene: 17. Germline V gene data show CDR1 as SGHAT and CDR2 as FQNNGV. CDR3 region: CASSDNYKRDRDSYNEQFF. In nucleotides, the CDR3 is TGTGCCAGCAGCGATAACTATAAACGTGACAGGGATTCCTACAATGAGCAGTTCTTC.

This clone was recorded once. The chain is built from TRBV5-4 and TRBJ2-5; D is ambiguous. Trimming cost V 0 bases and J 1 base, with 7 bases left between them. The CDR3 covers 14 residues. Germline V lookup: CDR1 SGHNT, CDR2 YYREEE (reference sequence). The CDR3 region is CASSLGPGQETQYF. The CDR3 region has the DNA TGTGCCAGCAGCTTGGGTCCAGGCCAAGAGACCCAGTACTTC.

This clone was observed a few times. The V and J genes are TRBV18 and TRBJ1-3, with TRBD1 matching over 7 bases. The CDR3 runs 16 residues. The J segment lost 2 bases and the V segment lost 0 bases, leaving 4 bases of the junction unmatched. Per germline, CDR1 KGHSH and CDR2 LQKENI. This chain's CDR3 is CASSPPGTVAGNTIYF. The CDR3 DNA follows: TGTGCCAGCTCACCACCCGGGACAGTCGCTGGAAACACCATATATTTT. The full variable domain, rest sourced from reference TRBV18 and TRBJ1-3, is NAGVMQNPRHLVRRRGQEARLRCSPMKGHSHVYWYRQLPEEGLKFMVYLQKENIIDESGMPKERFSAEFPKEGPSILRIQQVVRGDSAAYFCASSPPGTVAGNTIYFGEGSWLTVV.

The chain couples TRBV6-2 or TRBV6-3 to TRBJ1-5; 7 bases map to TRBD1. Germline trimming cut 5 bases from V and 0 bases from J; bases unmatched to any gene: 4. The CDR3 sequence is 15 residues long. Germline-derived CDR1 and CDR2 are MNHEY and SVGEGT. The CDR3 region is CASSRGQVSNQPQHF. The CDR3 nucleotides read TGTGCCAGCAGTCGCGGACAGGTTAGCAATCAGCCCCAGCATTTT.

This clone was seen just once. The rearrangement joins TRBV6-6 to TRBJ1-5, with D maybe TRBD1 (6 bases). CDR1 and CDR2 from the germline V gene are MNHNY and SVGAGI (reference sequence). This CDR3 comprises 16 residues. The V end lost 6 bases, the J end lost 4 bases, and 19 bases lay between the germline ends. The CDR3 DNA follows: TGTGCCAGCAGAAAAACAAAACAGGGTATTAATCAGCCCCAGCATTTT. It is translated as CASRKTKQGINQPQHF.

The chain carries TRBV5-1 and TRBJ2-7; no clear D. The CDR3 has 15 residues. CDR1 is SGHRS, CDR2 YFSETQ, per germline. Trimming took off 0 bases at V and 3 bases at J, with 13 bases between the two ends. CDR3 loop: CASSLANAWSYEQYF. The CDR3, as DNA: TGCGCCAGCAGCTTGGCCAATGCGTGGAGCTACGAGCAGTACTTC.

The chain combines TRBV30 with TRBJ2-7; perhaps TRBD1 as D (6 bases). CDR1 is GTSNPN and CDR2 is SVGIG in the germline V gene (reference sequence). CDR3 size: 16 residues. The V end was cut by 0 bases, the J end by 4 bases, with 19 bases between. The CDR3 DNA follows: TGTGCCTGGAGTGTATTGGTCCGGGGCAGGGGATACGAGCAGTACTTC. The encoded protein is CAWSVLVRGRGYEQYF.

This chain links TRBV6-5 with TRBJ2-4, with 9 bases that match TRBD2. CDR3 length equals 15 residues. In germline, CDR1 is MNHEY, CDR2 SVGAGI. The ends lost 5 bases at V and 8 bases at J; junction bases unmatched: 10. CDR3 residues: CASSRSSGSGDIQYF. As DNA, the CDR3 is TGTGCCAGCAGTCGGAGTAGCGGGAGCGGCGACATTCAGTACTTC.

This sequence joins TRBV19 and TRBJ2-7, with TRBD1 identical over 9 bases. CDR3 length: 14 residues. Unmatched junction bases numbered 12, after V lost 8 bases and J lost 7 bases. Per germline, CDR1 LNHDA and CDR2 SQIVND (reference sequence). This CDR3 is CASAGLQGAREQYF. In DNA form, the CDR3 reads TGTGCCAGTGCGGGCTTACAGGGGGCGCGGGAGCAGTACTTC.

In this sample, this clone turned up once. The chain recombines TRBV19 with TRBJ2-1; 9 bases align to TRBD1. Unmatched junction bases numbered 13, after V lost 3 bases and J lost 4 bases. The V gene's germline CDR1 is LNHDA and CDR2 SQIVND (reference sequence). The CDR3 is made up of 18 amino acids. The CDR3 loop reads CASSMGTGMAGRYNEQFF. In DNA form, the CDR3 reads TGTGCCAGTAGTATGGGGACAGGGATGGCGGGAAGGTACAATGAGCAGTTCTTC.

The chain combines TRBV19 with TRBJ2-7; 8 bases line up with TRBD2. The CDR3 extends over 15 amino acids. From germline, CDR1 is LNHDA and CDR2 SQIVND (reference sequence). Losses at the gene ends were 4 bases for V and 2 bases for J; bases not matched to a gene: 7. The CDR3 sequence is CASSRTREVTYEQYF. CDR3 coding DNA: TGTGCCAGTAGTAGGACGCGGGAGGTGACCTACGAGCAGTACTTC.

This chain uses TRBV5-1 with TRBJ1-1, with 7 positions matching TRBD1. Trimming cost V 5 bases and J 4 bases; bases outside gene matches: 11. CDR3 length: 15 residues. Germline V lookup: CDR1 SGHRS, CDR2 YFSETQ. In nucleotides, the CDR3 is TGCGCCAGCAGTTCCGAACCCCAGGGGGGCACTGAAGCTTTCTTT. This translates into CASSSEPQGGTEAFF.

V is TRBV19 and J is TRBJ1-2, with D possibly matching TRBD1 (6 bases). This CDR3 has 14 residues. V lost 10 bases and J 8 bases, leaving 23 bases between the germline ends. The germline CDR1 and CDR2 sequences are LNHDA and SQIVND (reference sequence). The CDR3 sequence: CATGLSKTGGGYTF. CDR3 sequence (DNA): TGTGCCACTGGACTGAGCAAGACAGGCGGCGGCTACACCTTC.